Presented here are 11 T cell receptor beta chains from one specimen sequenced in a study of T cell responses to AZD1222 COVID-19 vaccine. Here immunoSEQ multiplex PCR was the method, and the copy in TCRdb shows in-frame clones only, minus some. The sample holds around 110,000 clones; approximately 85% are singletons and the top ten take around 3.9%. The material sequenced was peripheral blood, taken on day 0 of MenACWY control vaccination. The receptors were sampled from an adult in good health.

The chain couples TRBV18 to TRBJ1-1; a weak D match, TRBD1 (6 bases). Deletions cut 3 bases from V and 2 bases from J, with 19 bases between. Germline values: CDR1 KGHSH, CDR2 LQKENI. The CDR3 is 17 residues long. The CDR3 coding sequence is TGTGCCAGCTCACCGCCCACTAGGACAGCATATAACACTGAAGCTTTCTTT. Translating gives CASSPPTRTAYNTEAFF. Using reference TRBV18 and TRBJ1-1 for the parts outside the CDR3, the full variable domain is NAGVMQNPRHLVRRRGQEARLRCSPMKGHSHVYWYRQLPEEGLKFMVYLQKENIIDESGMPKERFSAEFPKEGPSILRIQQVVRGDSAAYFCASSPPTRTAYNTEAFFGQGTRLTVV.

CDR3 in amino acids: CASSLLREQYF. The DNA for the CDR3 is TGTGCCAGCAGCTTGCTGCGCGAGCAGTACTTC. V is TRBV5-6 and J is TRBJ2-7; the D is unclear. V gave up 1 base and J gave up 6 bases, with 5 bases separating them. Germline V lookup: CDR1 SGHDT, CDR2 YYEEEE. This CDR3 is 11 amino acids long.

The J gene is TRBJ2-3, the V gene TRBV27; 9 bases fit TRBD2. CDR1 MNHEY and CDR2 SMNVEV come from the germline V gene (reference sequence). V shed 2 bases and J 0 bases; nucleotides not matched to a gene: 6. The CDR3 totals 17 residues. CDR3 DNA sequence: TGTGCCAGCAGTTTACTAGCGGGGACATCCAGCACAGATACGCAGTATTTT. Its protein is CASSLLAGTSSTDTQYF.

The chain carries TRBV7-8 and TRBJ2-1, with 11 bases fitting TRBD2. Germline values: CDR1 SGHVS, CDR2 FQNEAQ. V was clipped by 2 bases and J by 0 bases; unmatched bases: 6. The CDR3 sequence is 18 residues long. The DNA of the CDR3 is TGTGCCAGCAGCTTACTAGCGGGGGGTCTGAGCTCCTACAATGAGCAGTTCTTC. Translation gives CASSLLAGGLSSYNEQFF.

The genes are TRBV7-9 and TRBJ2-1; 16 bases match TRBD2. Per the germline V gene, CDR1 is SEHNR and CDR2 is FQNEAQ (reference sequence). The CDR3 runs 19 residues. V gave up 3 bases and J gave up 0 bases; unmatched junction bases: 5. The chain's CDR3 is CASSFPGLAGGSSYNEQFF. The CDR3 DNA follows: TGTGCCAGCAGCTTCCCGGGACTAGCGGGGGGGAGCTCCTACAATGAGCAGTTCTTC.

J is TRBJ2-4 and V is TRBV5-4, with TRBD2 matching 11 bases. The CDR3 has 17 amino acids. The V gene's germline CDR1 is SGHNT and CDR2 YYREEE (reference sequence). The V gene end was trimmed by 4 bases and the J gene end by 0 bases; junction bases not matched to a gene: 6. In DNA, the CDR3 is TGTGCCAGCAGCGCCGGGACTAGCGGTTTAGCCAAAAACATTCAGTACTTC. This gives the protein CASSAGTSGLAKNIQYF.

This clone was observed a few times. This chain uses TRBV29-1 with TRBJ2-2; either TRBD1 or TRBD2 may fit D (5 bases each). CDR1 and CDR2 from the germline V gene are SQVTM and ANQGSEA. This CDR3 spans 15 amino acids. V was cut by 6 bases and J by 1 base, with 15 bases left in between. CDR3 amino acids: CSVLDSAGNTGELFF. The DNA of the CDR3 is TGCAGCGTCCTAGACAGCGCGGGGAACACCGGGGAGCTGTTTTTT.

The V and J genes are TRBV24-1 and TRBJ2-5, with D tentatively TRBD1 (5 bases). V was trimmed by 8 bases and J by 0 bases, leaving 6 bases between them. CDR3 length equals 12 residues. Germline lookup yields CDR1 KGHDR and CDR2 SFDVKD. The CDR3, as DNA: TGTGCCACCAAGGGGAACCAAGAGACCCAGTACTTC. Its protein is CATKGNQETQYF.

This chain joins TRBV28 and TRBJ1-4; 8 bases align to TRBD1. Unmatched junction bases numbered 11, after V lost 5 bases and J lost 6 bases. There are 16 residues in the CDR3. Germline V gene data show CDR1 as MDHEN and CDR2 as SYDVKM. CDR3 loop: CASSTPWTGKDEKLFF. DNA of the CDR3: TGTGCCAGCAGTACGCCTTGGACAGGGAAGGATGAAAAACTGTTTTTT.

The chain carries TRBV4-1 and TRBJ1-5; no definite D call. The V end was cut by 1 base, the J end by 7 bases, with 11 bases between. CDR1 is MGHRA and CDR2 is YSYEKL in the germline V gene. CDR3 length: 14 residues. This chain's CDR3 is CASSQALDGQPQHF. The CDR3 nucleotides read TGCGCCAGCAGCCAAGCCCTCGACGGGCAGCCCCAGCATTTT.

V and J are TRBV20-1 and TRBJ2-7, with 11 bases matching TRBD2. CDR3 length equals 14 residues. Germline lookup yields CDR1 DFQATT and CDR2 SNEGSKA (reference sequence). V was clipped by 3 bases and J by 6 bases; unmatched bases: 7. This CDR3 is CSASPTSGDIEQYF. CDR3 in DNA: TGCAGTGCTAGTCCGACTAGCGGGGATATCGAGCAGTACTTC.